The subject of this entry is one T cell receptor (beta chain). Germline assignment: CDR1 LNHNV and CDR2 YYDKDF (reference sequence). V lost 0 bases to trimming and J lost 11 bases, with 13 bases between them. This CDR3 region has 13 residues. This sample stems from a study of PD-L1 blockade in urothelial cancer. Study background: Men with urothelial cancer arising in the bladder made up about 85% of the roughly 30 patients. T cells were recovered from blood samples at a median of around 130,000.

The time point was: pretreatment peripheral blood. Spiked synthetic TCR analogs estimated absolute template abundance per PCR. Data came from immunoSEQ multiplex PCR; TCRdb stores just in-frame clones and leaves some out. Altogether roughly 38,000 clones are present, roughly 82% being singletons, with the ten largest covering 6.8%. Sample: PBMCs, taken around atezolizumab (anti-PD-L1) treatment. The sequence was collected from a man aged 55 to 70 with urothelial cancer. The V call is TRBV15, the J call TRBJ1-1; D might be TRBD1 (6 bases). The CDR3 is CATSREQGPIAFF. The CDR3 region has the DNA TGTGCCACCAGCAGAGAACAGGGTCCCATTGCTTTCTTT.